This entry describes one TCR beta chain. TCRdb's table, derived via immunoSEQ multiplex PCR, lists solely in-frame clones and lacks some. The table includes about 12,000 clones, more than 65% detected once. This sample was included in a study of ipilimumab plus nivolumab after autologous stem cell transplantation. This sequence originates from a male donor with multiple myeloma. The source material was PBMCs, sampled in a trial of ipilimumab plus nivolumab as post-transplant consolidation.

The CDR3 reads CASSLPGVYNEQFF. DNA for the CDR3: TGTGCCAGCAGCTTACCCGGGGTTTACAATGAGCAGTTCTTC. The J gene is TRBJ2-1, the V gene TRBV7-2; maybe TRBD2 (5 bases). Trimming removed 2 bases from V and 4 bases from J, with 9 bases in between. This CDR3 has 14 residues. Per the germline V gene, CDR1 is SGHTA and CDR2 is FQGNSA.